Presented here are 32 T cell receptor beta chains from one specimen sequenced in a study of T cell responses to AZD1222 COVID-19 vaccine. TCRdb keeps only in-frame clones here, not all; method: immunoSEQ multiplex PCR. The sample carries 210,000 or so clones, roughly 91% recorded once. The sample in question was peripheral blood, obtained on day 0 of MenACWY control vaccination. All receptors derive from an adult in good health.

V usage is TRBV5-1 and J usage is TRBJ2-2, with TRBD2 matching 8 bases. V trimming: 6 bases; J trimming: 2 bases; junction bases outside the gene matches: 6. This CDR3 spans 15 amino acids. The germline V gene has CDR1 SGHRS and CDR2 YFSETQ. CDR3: CASNIRGGNTGELFF. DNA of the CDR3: TGCGCCAGCAATATACGGGGGGGAAACACCGGGGAGCTGTTTTTT.

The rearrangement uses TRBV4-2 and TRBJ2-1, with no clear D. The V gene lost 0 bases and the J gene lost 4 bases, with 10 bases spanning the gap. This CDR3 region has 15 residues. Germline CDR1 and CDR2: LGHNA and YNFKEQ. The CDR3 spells CASSQERHLYNEQFF. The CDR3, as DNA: TGTGCCAGCAGCCAAGAGCGGCACTTATACAATGAGCAGTTCTTC.

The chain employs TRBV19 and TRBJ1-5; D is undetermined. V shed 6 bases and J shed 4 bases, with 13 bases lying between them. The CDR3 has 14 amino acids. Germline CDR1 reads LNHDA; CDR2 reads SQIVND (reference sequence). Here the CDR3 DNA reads TGTGCCAGTAGCCCAATCCTCTTAAATCAGCCCCAGCATTTT. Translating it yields CASSPILLNQPQHF. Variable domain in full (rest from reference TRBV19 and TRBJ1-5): DGGITQSPKYLFRKEGQNVTLSCEQNLNHDAMYWYRQDPGQGLRLIYYSQIVNDFQKGDIAEGYSVSREKKESFPLTVTSAQKNPTAFYLCASSPILLNQPQHFGDGTRLSIL.

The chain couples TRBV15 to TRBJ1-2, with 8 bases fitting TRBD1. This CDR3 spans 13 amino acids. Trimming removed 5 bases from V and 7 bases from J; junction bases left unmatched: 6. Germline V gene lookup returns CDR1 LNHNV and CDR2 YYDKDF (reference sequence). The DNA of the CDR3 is TGTGCCACCAGCCCAATGACAGGGGCTGGCTACACCTTC. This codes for CATSPMTGAGYTF.

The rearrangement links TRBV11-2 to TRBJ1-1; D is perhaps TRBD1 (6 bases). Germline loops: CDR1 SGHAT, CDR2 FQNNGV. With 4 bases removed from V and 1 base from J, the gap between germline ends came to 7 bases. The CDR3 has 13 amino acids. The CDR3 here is CASSWGQNTEAFF. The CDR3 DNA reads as TGTGCCAGCAGCTGGGGGCAGAACACTGAAGCTTTCTTT.

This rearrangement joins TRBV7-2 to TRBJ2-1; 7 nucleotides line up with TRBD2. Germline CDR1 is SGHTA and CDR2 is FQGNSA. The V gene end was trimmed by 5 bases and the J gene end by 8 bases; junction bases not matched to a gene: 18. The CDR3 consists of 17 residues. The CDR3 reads CASSHGGGRTGRDEQFF. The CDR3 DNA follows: TGTGCCAGCAGCCACGGAGGAGGGCGCACGGGGAGGGATGAGCAGTTCTTC.

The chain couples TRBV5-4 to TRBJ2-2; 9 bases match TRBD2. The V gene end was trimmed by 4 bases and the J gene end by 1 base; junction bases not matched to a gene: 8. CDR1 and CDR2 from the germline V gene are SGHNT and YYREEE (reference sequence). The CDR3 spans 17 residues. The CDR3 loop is CASSPRSGGLNTGELFF. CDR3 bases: TGTGCCAGCAGCCCCCGTAGCGGGGGACTGAACACCGGGGAGCTGTTTTTT.

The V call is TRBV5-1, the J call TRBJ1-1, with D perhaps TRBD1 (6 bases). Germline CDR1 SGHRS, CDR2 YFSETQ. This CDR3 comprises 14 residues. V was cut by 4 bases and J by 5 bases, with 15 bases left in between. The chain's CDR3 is CASSLEGGLTEAFF. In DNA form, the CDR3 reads TGCGCCAGCAGCCTTGAGGGGGGGCTAACTGAAGCTTTCTTT.

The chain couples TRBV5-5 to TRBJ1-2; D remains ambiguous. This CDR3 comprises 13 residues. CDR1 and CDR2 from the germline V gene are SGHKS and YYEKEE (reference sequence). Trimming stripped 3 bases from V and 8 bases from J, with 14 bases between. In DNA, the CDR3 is TGTGCCAGCAGCTCGAAGACCCTAGGGGGCTACACCTTC. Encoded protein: CASSSKTLGGYTF.

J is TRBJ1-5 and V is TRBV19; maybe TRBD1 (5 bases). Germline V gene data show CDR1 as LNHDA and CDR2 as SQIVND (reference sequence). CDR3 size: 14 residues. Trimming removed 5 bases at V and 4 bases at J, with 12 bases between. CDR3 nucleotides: TGTGCCAGTAGTTTGGGGCCTGGAAATCAGCCCCAGCATTTT. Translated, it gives CASSLGPGNQPQHF.

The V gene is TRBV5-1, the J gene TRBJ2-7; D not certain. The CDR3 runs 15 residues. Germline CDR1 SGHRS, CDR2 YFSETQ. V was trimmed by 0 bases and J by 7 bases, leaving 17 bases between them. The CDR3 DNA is TGCGCCAGCAGCTTGGGGCCAGCCCTACGAGGAGAGCAGTACTTC. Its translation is CASSLGPALRGEQYF.

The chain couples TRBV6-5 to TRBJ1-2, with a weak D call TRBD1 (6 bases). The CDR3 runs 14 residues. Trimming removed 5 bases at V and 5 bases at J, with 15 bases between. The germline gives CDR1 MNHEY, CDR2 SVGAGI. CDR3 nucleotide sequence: TGTGCCAGCAGTCAGGGGACACAGGGTTATGGCTACACCTTC. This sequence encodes CASSQGTQGYGYTF.

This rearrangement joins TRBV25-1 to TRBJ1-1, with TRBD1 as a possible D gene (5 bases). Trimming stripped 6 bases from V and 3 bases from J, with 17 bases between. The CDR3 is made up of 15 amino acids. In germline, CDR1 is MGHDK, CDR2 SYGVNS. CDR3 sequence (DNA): TGTGCCAGCAGCTCCAACAGGCGGTGGGACACTGAAGCTTTCTTT. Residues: CASSSNRRWDTEAFF.

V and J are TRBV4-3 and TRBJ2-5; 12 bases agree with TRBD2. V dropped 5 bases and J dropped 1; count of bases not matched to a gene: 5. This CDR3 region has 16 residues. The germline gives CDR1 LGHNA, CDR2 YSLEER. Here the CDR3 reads CASSRTSGGFQETQYF. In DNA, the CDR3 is TGCGCCAGCAGCAGAACTAGCGGGGGGTTCCAAGAGACCCAGTACTTC.

The CDR3 bases are TGTGCCAGCAGTGAGGGGACGGGCCTCTATGGCTACACCTTC. Its translation: CASSEGTGLYGYTF. This sequence joins TRBV6-1 and TRBJ1-2; maybe TRBD1 (5 bases). This CDR3 comprises 14 residues. Looked up from germline, CDR1 is MNHNS and CDR2 is SASEGT. Trimming removed 3 bases at V and 4 bases at J, with 12 bases between.

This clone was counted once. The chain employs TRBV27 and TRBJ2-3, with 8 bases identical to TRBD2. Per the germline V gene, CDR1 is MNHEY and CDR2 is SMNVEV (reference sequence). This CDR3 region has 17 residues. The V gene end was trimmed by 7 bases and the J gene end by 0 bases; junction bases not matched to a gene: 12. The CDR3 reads CASNSYGGGYSTDTQYF. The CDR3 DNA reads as TGTGCCAGCAATTCGTACGGCGGGGGGTATAGCACAGATACGCAGTATTTT.

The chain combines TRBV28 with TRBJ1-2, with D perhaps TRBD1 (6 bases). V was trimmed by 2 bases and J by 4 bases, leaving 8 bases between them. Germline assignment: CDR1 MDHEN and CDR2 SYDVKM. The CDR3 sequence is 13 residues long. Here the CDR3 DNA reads TGTGCCAGCAGTTTAGGGGGGCTCTATGGCTACACCTTC. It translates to CASSLGGLYGYTF.

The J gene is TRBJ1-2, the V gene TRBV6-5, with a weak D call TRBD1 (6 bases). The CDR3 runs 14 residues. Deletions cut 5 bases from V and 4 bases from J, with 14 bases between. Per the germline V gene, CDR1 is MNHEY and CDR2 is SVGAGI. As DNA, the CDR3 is TGTGCCAGCAGTCCACAGGGAGAAGGCTATGGCTACACCTTC. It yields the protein CASSPQGEGYGYTF.

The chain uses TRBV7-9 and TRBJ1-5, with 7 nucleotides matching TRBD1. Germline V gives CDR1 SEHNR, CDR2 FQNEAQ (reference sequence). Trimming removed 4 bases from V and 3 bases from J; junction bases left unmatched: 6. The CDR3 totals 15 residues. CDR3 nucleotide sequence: TGTGCCAGCAGCTCCGACAGGGAAATCAATCAGCCCCAGCATTTT. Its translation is CASSSDREINQPQHF.

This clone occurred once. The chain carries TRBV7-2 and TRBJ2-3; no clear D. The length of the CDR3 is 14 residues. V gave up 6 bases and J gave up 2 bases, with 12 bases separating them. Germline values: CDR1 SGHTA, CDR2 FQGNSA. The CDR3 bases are TGTGCCAGCAGGCAACGACTGTCCACAGATACGCAGTATTTT. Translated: CASRQRLSTDTQYF.

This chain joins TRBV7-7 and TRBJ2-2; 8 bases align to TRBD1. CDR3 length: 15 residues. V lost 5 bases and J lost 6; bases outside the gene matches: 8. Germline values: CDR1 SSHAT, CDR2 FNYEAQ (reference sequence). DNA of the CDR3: TGTGCCAGCAGCCTCAGACAGGGGAGTCCCGGGGAGCTGTTTTTT. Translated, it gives CASSLRQGSPGELFF.

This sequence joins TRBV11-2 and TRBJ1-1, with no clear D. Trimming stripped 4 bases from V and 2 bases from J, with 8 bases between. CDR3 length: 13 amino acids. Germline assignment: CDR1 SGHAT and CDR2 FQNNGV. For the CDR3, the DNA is TGTGCCAGCAGCTCCCAACAAAACACTGAAGCTTTCTTT. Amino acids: CASSSQQNTEAFF.

The CDR3: CASSPPGSSYEQYF. The DNA for the CDR3 is TGTGCCAGCTCACCACCGGGCAGCTCCTACGAGCAGTACTTC. The J gene is TRBJ2-7, the V gene TRBV18; no definite D call. In germline, CDR1 is KGHSH, CDR2 LQKENI. V was clipped by 0 bases and J by 0 bases, with 6 bases between them. The CDR3 has 14 amino acids. Using reference TRBV18 and TRBJ2-7 for the parts outside the CDR3, the full variable domain is NAGVMQNPRHLVRRRGQEARLRCSPMKGHSHVYWYRQLPEEGLKFMVYLQKENIIDESGMPKERFSAEFPKEGPSILRIQQVVRGDSAAYFCASSPPGSSYEQYFGPGTRLTVT.

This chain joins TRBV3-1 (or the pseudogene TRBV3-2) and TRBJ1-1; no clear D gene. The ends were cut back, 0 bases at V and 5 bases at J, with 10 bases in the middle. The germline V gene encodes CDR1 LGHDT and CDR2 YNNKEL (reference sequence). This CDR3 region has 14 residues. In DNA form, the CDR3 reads TGTGCCAGCAGCCAAGAGTTGGGAGGAACTGAAGCTTTCTTT. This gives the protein CASSQELGGTEAFF.

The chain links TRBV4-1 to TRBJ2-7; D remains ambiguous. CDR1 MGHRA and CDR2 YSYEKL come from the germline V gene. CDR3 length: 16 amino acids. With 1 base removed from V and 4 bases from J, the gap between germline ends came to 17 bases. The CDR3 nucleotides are TGCGCCAGCAGCCAAGGGGTTGAAAGGGTCTTGTACGAGCAGTACTTC. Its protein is CASSQGVERVLYEQYF.

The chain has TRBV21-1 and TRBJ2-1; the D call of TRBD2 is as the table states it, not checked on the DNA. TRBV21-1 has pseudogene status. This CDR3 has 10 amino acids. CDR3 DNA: TGTGCCAGCAGCACGGTAGAGCAGTTCTTC. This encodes CASSTVEQFF.

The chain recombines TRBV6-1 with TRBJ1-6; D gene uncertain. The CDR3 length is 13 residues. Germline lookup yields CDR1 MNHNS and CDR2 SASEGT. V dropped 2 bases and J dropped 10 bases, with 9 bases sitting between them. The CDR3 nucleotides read TGTGCCAGCAGTGAAAACTCGGTATCACCCCTCCACTTT. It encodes CASSENSVSPLHF.

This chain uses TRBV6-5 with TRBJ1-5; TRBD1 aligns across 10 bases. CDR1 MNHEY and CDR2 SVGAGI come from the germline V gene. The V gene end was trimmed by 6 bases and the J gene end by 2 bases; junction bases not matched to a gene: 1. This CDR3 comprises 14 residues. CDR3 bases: TGTGCCAGCAGCGGGACAGGGGGCAATCAGCCCCAGCATTTT. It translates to CASSGTGGNQPQHF.

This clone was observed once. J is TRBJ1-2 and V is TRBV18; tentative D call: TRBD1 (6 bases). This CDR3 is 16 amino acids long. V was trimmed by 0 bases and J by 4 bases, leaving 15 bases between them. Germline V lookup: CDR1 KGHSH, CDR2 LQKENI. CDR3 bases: TGTGCCAGCTCACCACCGACGGGACATCTGTCCTATGGCTACACCTTC. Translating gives CASSPPTGHLSYGYTF.

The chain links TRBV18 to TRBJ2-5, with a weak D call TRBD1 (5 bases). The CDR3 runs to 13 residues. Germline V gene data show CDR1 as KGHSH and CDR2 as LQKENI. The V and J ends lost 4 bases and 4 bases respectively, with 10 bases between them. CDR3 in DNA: TGTGCCAGCTCACGGACACCCGGAGAGACCCAGTACTTC. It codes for CASSRTPGETQYF.

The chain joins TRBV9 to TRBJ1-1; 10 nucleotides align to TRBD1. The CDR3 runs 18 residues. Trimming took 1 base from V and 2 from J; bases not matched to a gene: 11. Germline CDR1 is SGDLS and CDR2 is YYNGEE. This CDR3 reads CASSVNVGATGGNTEAFF. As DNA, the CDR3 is TGTGCCAGCAGCGTAAATGTGGGGGCGACAGGGGGCAACACTGAAGCTTTCTTT.

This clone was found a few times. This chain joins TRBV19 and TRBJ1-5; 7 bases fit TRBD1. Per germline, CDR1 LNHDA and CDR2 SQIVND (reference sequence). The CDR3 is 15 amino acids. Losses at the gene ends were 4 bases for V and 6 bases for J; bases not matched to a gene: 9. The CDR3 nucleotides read TGTGCCAGTAGTAGTGTGGGCAGGGGGACTCAGCCCCAGCATTTT. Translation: CASSSVGRGTQPQHF.